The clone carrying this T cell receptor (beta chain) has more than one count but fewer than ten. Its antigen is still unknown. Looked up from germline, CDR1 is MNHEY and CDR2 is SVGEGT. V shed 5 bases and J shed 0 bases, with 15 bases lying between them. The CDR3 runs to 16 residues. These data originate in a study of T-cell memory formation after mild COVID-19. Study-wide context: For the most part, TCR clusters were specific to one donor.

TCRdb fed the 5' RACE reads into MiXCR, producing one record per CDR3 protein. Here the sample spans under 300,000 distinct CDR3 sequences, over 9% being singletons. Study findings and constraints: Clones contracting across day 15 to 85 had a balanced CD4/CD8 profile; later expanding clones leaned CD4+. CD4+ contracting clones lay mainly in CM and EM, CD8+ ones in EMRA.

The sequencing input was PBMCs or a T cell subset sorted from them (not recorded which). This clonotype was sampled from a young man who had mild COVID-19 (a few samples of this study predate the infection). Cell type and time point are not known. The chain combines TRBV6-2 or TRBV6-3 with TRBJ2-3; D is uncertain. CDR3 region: CASSPRASASTDTQYF. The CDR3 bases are TGTGCCAGCAGTCCCCGGGCGTCCGCTAGCACAGATACGCAGTATTTT.